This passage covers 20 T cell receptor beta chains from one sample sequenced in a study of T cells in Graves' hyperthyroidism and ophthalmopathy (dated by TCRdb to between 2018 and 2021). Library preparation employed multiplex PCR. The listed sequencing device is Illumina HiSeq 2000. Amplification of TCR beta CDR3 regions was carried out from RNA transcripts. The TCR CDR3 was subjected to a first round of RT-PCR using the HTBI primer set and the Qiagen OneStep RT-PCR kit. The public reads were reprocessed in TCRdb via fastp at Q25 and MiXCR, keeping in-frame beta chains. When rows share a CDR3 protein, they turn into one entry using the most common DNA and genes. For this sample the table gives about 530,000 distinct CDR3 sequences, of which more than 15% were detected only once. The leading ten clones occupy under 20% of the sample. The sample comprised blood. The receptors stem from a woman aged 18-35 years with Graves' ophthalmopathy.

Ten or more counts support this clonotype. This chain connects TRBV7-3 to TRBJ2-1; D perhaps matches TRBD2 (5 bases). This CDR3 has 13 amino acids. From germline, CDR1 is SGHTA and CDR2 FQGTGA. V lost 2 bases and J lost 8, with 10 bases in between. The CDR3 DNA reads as TGTGCCAGCAGCTTAGCCGAGGGTCATGAGCAGTTCTTC. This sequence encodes CASSLAEGHEQFF.

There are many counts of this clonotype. CDR3 DNA: TGTGCCAGCAGCAATGGACAGAGATATGGCTACACCTTC. Its translation: CASSNGQRYGYTF. The genes are TRBV5-5 and TRBJ1-2, with D possibly matching TRBD1 (6 bases). The CDR3 loop spans 13 amino acids. Germline V gives CDR1 SGHKS, CDR2 YYEKEE (reference sequence). Deletions cut 4 bases from V and 5 bases from J, with 12 bases between.

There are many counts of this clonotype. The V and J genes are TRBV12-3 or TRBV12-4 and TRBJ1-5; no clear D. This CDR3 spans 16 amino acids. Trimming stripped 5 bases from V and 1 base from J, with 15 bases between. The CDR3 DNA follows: TGTGCCAGCAGTAGGGCAAACCGGGCCAGCAATCAGCCCCAGCATTTT. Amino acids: CASSRANRASNQPQHF.

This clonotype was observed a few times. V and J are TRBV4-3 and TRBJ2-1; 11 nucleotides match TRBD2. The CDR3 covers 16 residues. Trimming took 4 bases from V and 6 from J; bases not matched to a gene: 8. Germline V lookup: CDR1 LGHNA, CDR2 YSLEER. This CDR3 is CASSLEGTSGPNEQFF. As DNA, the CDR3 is TGCGCCAGCAGCCTGGAAGGGACTAGCGGACCCAATGAGCAGTTCTTC.

The CDR3 coding sequence is TGCGCCAGCAGCTTGGGGGGGGGGGCCGAAACCCAGCATTTT. Protein product: CASSLGGGAETQHF. The chain links TRBV5-1 to TRBJ1-5, with D possibly being TRBD1 (6 bases). The germline V and J ends were trimmed by 0 bases and 11 bases, with 15 bases remaining between them. The CDR3 is 14 residues long. Germline-derived CDR1 and CDR2 are SGHRS and YFSETQ.

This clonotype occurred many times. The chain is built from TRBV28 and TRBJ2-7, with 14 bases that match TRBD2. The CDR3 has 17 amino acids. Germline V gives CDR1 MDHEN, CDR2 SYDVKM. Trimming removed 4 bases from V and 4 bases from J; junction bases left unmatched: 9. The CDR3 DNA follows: TGTGCCAGCAGTTCCCCCGGGACTAGCGGGAGCGGTTACGAGCAGTACTTC. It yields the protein CASSSPGTSGSGYEQYF.

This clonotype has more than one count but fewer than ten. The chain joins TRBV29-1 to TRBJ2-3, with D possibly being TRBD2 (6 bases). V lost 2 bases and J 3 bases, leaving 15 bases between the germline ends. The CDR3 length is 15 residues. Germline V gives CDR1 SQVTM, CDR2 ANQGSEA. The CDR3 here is CSVEILADETDTQYF. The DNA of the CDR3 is TGCAGCGTTGAAATTTTAGCGGATGAAACAGATACGCAGTATTTT.

CDR3 loop: CASSDQRESTYNEQFF. CDR3 coding DNA: TGTGCCAGCAGTGATCAGCGGGAGTCGACCTACAATGAGCAGTTCTTC. The rearrangement joins TRBV25-1 to TRBJ2-1; 8 nucleotides agree with TRBD2. Germline assignment: CDR1 MGHDK and CDR2 SYGVNS. The CDR3 consists of 16 residues. Germline trimming cut 3 bases from V and 2 bases from J; bases unmatched to any gene: 6.

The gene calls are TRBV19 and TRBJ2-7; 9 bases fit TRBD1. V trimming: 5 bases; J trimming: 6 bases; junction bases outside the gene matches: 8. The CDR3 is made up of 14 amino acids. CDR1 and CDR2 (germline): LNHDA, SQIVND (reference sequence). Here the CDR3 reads CASSQPGQGVEQYF. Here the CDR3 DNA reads TGTGCCAGTAGTCAACCGGGACAGGGTGTCGAGCAGTACTTC.

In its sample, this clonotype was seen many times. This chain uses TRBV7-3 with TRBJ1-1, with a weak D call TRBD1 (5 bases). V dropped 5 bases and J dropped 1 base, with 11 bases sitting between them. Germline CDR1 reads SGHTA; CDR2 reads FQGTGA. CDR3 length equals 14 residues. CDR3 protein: CASSASGWNTEAFF. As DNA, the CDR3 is TGTGCCAGCAGCGCCTCAGGGTGGAACACTGAAGCTTTCTTT.

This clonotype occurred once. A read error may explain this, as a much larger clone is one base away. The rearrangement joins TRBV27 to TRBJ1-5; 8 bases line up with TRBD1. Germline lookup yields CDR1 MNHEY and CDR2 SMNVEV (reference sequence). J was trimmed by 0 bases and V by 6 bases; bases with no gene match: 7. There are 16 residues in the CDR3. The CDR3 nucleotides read TGTGCCAGCAGGCTGGCAGGGGGCAATAGCAATCAGCCCCAGCATTTT. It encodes CASRLAGGNSNQPQHF.

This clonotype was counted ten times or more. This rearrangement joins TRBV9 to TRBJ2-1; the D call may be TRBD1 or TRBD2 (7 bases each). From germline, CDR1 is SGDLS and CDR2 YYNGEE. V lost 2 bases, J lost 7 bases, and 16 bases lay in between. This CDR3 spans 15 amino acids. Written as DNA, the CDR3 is TGTGCCAGCAGCGTGGGAGGGGGCGTCAGGAATGAGCAGTTCTTC. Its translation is CASSVGGGVRNEQFF.

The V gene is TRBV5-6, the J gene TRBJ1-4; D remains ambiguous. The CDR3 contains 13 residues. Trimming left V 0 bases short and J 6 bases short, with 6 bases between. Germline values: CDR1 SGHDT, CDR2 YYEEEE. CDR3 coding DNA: TGTGCCAGCAGCTTGGGGTGGGATGAAAAACTGTTTTTT. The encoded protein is CASSLGWDEKLFF.

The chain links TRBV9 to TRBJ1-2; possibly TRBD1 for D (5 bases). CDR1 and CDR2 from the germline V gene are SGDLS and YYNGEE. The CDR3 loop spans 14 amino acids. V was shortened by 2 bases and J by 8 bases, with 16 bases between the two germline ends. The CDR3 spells CASSVGGERKGYTF. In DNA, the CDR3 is TGTGCCAGCAGCGTGGGGGGGGAAAGGAAGGGCTACACCTTC.

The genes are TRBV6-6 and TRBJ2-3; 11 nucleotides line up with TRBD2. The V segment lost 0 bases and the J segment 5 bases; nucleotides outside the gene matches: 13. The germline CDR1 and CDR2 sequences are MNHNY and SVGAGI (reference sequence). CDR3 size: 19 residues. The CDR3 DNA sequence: TGTGCCAGCAGTTACTCGAAGGGAGTAGCGGGAGGGCCTAAAGATACGCAGTATTTT. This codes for CASSYSKGVAGGPKDTQYF.

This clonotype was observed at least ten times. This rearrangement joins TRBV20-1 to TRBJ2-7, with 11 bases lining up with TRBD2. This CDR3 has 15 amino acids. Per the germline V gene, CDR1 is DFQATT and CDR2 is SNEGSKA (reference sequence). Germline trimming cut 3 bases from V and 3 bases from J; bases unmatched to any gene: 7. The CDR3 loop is CSASRGLAGSYEQYF. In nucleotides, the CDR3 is TGCAGTGCTAGTAGAGGACTAGCGGGTAGCTACGAGCAGTACTTC.

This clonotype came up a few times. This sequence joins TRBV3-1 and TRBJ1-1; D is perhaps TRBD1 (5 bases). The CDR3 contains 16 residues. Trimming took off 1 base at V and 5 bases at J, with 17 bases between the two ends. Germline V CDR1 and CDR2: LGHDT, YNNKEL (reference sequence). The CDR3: CASSQVSSTAPTEAFF. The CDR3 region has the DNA TGTGCCAGCAGCCAAGTGTCCTCGACAGCACCTACTGAAGCTTTCTTT.

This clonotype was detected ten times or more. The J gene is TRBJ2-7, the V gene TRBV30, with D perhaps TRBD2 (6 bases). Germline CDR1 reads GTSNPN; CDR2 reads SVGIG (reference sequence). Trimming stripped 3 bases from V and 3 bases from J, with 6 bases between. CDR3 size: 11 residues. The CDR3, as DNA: TGTGCCTGGAGGGAGGGCTACGAGCAGTACTTC. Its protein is CAWREGYEQYF.

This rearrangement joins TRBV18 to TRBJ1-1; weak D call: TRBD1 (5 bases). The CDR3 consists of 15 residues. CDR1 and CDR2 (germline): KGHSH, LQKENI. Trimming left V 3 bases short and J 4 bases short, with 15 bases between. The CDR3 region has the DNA TGTGCCAGCTCACCCCGAGACGGGGGTGGCACTGAAGCTTTCTTT. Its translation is CASSPRDGGGTEAFF.

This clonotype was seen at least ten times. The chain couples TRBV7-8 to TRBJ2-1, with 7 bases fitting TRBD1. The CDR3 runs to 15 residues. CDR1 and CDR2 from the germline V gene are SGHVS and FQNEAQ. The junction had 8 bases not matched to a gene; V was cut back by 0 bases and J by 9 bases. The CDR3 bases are TGTGCCAGCAGCTTAGCGCGTACAGGGGTGGGTGAGCAGTTCTTC. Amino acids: CASSLARTGVGEQFF.